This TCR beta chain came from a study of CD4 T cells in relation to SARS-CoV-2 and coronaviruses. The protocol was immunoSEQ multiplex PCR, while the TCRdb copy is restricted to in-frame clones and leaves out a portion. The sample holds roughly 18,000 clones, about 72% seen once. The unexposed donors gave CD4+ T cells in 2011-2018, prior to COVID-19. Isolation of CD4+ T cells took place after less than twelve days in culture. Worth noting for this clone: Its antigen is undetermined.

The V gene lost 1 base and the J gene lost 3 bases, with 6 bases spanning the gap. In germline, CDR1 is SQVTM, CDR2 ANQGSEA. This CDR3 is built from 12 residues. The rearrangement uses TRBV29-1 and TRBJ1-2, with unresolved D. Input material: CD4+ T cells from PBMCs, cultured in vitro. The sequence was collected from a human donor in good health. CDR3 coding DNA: TGCAGCGTTGAAGGGGGTGACTATGGCTACACCTTC. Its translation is CSVEGGDYGYTF.